The clone carrying this TCR beta chain showed up just a few times. Its cognate antigen is unknown. Data came from immunoSEQ multiplex PCR; TCRdb stores just in-frame clones and leaves some out. Of about 43,000 clones listed, 70% to 85% are singletons. The germline V gene encodes CDR1 GTSNPN and CDR2 SVGIG (reference sequence). Trimming at V came to 5 bases and at J to 3 bases, leaving 8 bases not matched to a gene. There are 15 residues in the CDR3. Time point described: week 23, last vaccination. Vaccinated patients received 300 ug of mutant IDH1 20-mer peptide per dose, with topical imiquimod. This record comes from a study of a mutant IDH1 vaccine in newly diagnosed glioma. Turning to the study itself: Following radiotherapy alone, or alongside temozolomide cycles, vaccination was started after an interval of 4-6 weeks. Patients got radiotherapy, temozolomide, or both beforehand, and most got both.

V usage is TRBV30 and J usage is TRBJ1-5; 9 nucleotides align to TRBD1. This TCR was sampled from a woman between 18 and 30 years old with glioma. Some clones in this sample may be carry-over from other donors' samples. Specimen: PBMCs, collected from a glioma patient whose treatment included an IDH1 peptide vaccine. CDR3 in DNA: TGTGCCTGGGGGAGGGACAGGGCCCTCAATCAGCCCCAGCATTTT. Protein sequence: CAWGRDRALNQPQHF.